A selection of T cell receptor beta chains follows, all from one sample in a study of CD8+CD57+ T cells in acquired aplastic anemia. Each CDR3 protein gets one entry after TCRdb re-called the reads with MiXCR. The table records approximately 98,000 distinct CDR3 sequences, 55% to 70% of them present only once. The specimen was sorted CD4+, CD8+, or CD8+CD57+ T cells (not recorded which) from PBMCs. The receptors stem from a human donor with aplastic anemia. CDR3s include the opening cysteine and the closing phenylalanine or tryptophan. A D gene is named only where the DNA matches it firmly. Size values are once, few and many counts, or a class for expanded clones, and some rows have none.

CDR3 DNA: TGCAGTGCGGGGGACGGGACAACTAATGAAAAACTGTTTTTT; CDR3 protein: CSAGDGTTNEKLFF; D gene: .; J gene: TRBJ1-4; clone size: .; V gene: TRBV20-1
CDR3 DNA: TGCGCCAGCAGTGGGACCTCCGATCAGCCCCAGCATTTT; CDR3 protein: CASSGTSDQPQHF; D gene: .; J gene: TRBJ1-5; clone size: many; V gene: TRBV10-2
CDR3 DNA: TGTGCCAGCAGGGACAGGGCAAGCTACGAGCAGTACTTC; CDR3 protein: CASRDRASYEQYF; D gene: TRBD1; J gene: TRBJ2-7; clone size: .; V gene: TRBV2
CDR3 DNA: TGTGCCAGTAGTATAGACCTAGCGGGAATCACAGATACGCAGTATTTT; CDR3 protein: CASSIDLAGITDTQYF; D gene: TRBD2; J gene: TRBJ2-3; clone size: .; V gene: TRBV19
CDR3 DNA: TGTGCCAGCAGCCGCACCGGGACTTTACAAGAGACCCAGTACTTC; CDR3 protein: CASSRTGTLQETQYF; D gene: .; J gene: TRBJ2-5; clone size: .; V gene: TRBV7-3
CDR3 DNA: TGCAGTGCCGAGAGGGACGGTGGCTACACCTTC; CDR3 protein: CSAERDGGYTF; D gene: .; J gene: TRBJ1-2; clone size: .; V gene: TRBV20-1
CDR3 DNA: TGTGCCAGCACCCTAAGGGAGCAGGGGCGGTTCTTC; CDR3 protein: CASTLREQGRFF; D gene: .; J gene: TRBJ2-1; clone size: .; V gene: TRBV2
CDR3 DNA: TGTGCCAGCAGCTTCGGACAGGGCTACGAGCAGTACTTC; CDR3 protein: CASSFGQGYEQYF; D gene: TRBD1; J gene: TRBJ2-7; clone size: .; V gene: TRBV7-3
CDR3 DNA: TGTGCCACCAGTGCCGGGACAGGGGGCACAGATACGCAGTATTTT; CDR3 protein: CATSAGTGGTDTQYF; D gene: TRBD1; J gene: TRBJ2-3; clone size: many; V gene: TRBV24-1
CDR3 DNA: TGTGCCAGCAGCTTAGCGGCAACAGAGCAGTACTTC; CDR3 protein: CASSLAATEQYF; D gene: .; J gene: TRBJ2-7; clone size: .; V gene: TRBV7-2
CDR3 DNA: TGCAGTGCTAGAGAAGGACGAGGAAGCACCATATATTTT; CDR3 protein: CSAREGRGSTIYF; D gene: .; J gene: TRBJ1-3; clone size: .; V gene: TRBV20-1
CDR3 DNA: TGCAGTGCTACCGAAGCCTACGAGCAGTACTTC; CDR3 protein: CSATEAYEQYF; D gene: .; J gene: TRBJ2-7; clone size: few; V gene: TRBV20-1
CDR3 DNA: TGCGCCAGCAGCTTGGGGACAGGGGGCTACACTGAAGCTTTCTTT; CDR3 protein: CASSLGTGGYTEAFF; D gene: TRBD1; J gene: TRBJ1-1; clone size: .; V gene: TRBV5-1
CDR3 DNA: TGTGCCACCAGTGACGGGAGTGACGAGACCCAGTACTTC; CDR3 protein: CATSDGSDETQYF; D gene: .; J gene: TRBJ2-5; clone size: .; V gene: TRBV24-1
CDR3 DNA: TGTGCCAGCAGCGTAGCCCTAAACACTGAAGCTTTCTTT; CDR3 protein: CASSVALNTEAFF; D gene: .; J gene: TRBJ1-1; clone size: few; V gene: TRBV9
CDR3 DNA: TGTGCCATCAGTGATTCGGGGGCGGGGGTCTACGAGCAGTACTTC; CDR3 protein: CAISDSGAGVYEQYF; D gene: .; J gene: TRBJ2-7; clone size: .; V gene: TRBV10-3
CDR3 DNA: TGCAGTGCTAGAGACATTGGGACGGTGAACACTGAAGCTTTCTTT; CDR3 protein: CSARDIGTVNTEAFF; D gene: .; J gene: TRBJ1-1; clone size: .; V gene: TRBV20-1
CDR3 DNA: TGCGCCAGCAGGAAGAACTATGGCTACACCTTC; CDR3 protein: CASRKNYGYTF; D gene: .; J gene: TRBJ1-2; clone size: .; V gene: TRBV10-2
CDR3 DNA: TGTGCCAGCAGCTTGGAAGGTGGGCCGAACACCGGGGAGCTGTTTTTT; CDR3 protein: CASSLEGGPNTGELFF; D gene: .; J gene: TRBJ2-2; clone size: .; V gene: TRBV5-6
CDR3 DNA: TGCGCCAGCAGTGAGGGAAGCCTCGAAGCTTTCTTT; CDR3 protein: CASSEGSLEAFF; D gene: .; J gene: TRBJ1-1; clone size: .; V gene: TRBV10-2
CDR3 DNA: TGTGCCAGCAGCTTAGGTCGGGCTGGGCAGGGATCCTACGAGCAGTACTTC; CDR3 protein: CASSLGRAGQGSYEQYF; D gene: .; J gene: TRBJ2-7; clone size: .; V gene: TRBV11-2
CDR3 DNA: TGCAGTGCTGAGGGACAGATTCGAAACTATGGCTACACCTTC; CDR3 protein: CSAEGQIRNYGYTF; D gene: TRBD1; J gene: TRBJ1-2; clone size: .; V gene: TRBV20-1
CDR3 DNA: TGCAGTGCCCCCCCCCCGGACAGGGGGCTCGGGACAGATACGCAGTATTTT; CDR3 protein: CSAPPPDRGLGTDTQYF; D gene: TRBD1; J gene: TRBJ2-3; clone size: .; V gene: TRBV20-1
CDR3 DNA: TGTGCCAGCAGTTTAGACGGGTTGACCGAGCAGTACTTC; CDR3 protein: CASSLDGLTEQYF; D gene: .; J gene: TRBJ2-7; clone size: .; V gene: TRBV27
CDR3 DNA: TGTGCCAGTAGTATAAGTAGCGGGAGAAAGACTAGCACAGATACGCAGTATTTT; CDR3 protein: CASSISSGRKTSTDTQYF; D gene: TRBD2; J gene: TRBJ2-3; clone size: .; V gene: TRBV19
CDR3 DNA: TGTGCCAGCAGCTTAGAGTTGGGGGATACGCAGTATTTT; CDR3 protein: CASSLELGDTQYF; D gene: .; J gene: TRBJ2-3; clone size: .; V gene: TRBV7-6
CDR3 DNA: TGCAGTGCCCCGCTAGGACTGGGGGAGCAGTACTTC; CDR3 protein: CSAPLGLGEQYF; D gene: .; J gene: TRBJ2-7; clone size: .; V gene: TRBV20-1
CDR3 DNA: TGCAGCGTCGAATTACAGGGAGTCGGCACTGAAGCTTTCTTT; CDR3 protein: CSVELQGVGTEAFF; D gene: .; J gene: TRBJ1-1; clone size: .; V gene: TRBV29-1
CDR3 DNA: TGCAGCTCCTATAGGACTAGCGGGGTCCGGGCCCAGTACTTC; CDR3 protein: CSSYRTSGVRAQYF; D gene: TRBD2; J gene: TRBJ2-5; clone size: many; V gene: TRBV29-1
CDR3 DNA: TGTGCCACCAGCGGACTTACAGGGGCCGCTGAAGCTTTCTTT; CDR3 protein: CATSGLTGAAEAFF; D gene: TRBD1; J gene: TRBJ1-1; clone size: .; V gene: TRBV15
CDR3 DNA: TGTGCCACCAGCAGAGATCGAGCGGCTCTCGAGCAGTACTTC; CDR3 protein: CATSRDRAALEQYF; D gene: .; J gene: TRBJ2-7; clone size: .; V gene: TRBV15
CDR3 DNA: TGTGCCATCAGTGAGCTTGGGACAGCGAGTAATGAAAAACTGTTTTTT; CDR3 protein: CAISELGTASNEKLFF; D gene: TRBD1; J gene: TRBJ1-4; clone size: .; V gene: TRBV10-3
CDR3 DNA: TGTGCCAGCAGCGACCGGACTAGTTACGAGCAGTACTTC; CDR3 protein: CASSDRTSYEQYF; D gene: TRBD2; J gene: TRBJ2-7; clone size: .; V gene: TRBV7-9
CDR3 DNA: TGCGCCAGCAGGGGTGTCGGGACAGGGGCGCAAGCTTTCTTT; CDR3 protein: CASRGVGTGAQAFF; D gene: TRBD1; J gene: TRBJ1-1; clone size: .; V gene: TRBV2
CDR3 DNA: TGTGCCAGCAGCAAAGACAGGGGGTTTACCTACGAGCAGTACTTC; CDR3 protein: CASSKDRGFTYEQYF; D gene: TRBD1; J gene: TRBJ2-7; clone size: .; V gene: TRBV7-8
CDR3 DNA: TGCAGTGCTAGGCATCGACTAGCGGGAATCTCCGAGCAGTACTTC; CDR3 protein: CSARHRLAGISEQYF; D gene: TRBD2; J gene: TRBJ2-7; clone size: .; V gene: TRBV20-1
CDR3 DNA: TGTGCCAGCAGCTCTCTAGCGGAGACCCAGTACTTC; CDR3 protein: CASSSLAETQYF; D gene: .; J gene: TRBJ2-5; clone size: .; V gene: TRBV7-9
CDR3 DNA: TGTGCCAGCAGCCAAACAGCCACTGAAGCTTTCTTT; CDR3 protein: CASSQTATEAFF; D gene: .; J gene: TRBJ1-1; clone size: .; V gene: TRBV9
CDR3 DNA: TGCAGCGTTAAGGGACAGGGAATCCACGAGCAGTACTTC; CDR3 protein: CSVKGQGIHEQYF; D gene: TRBD1; J gene: TRBJ2-7; clone size: .; V gene: TRBV29-1
CDR3 DNA: TGCAGTGCTAGAGATCACGGGGATTCACCCCTCCACTTT; CDR3 protein: CSARDHGDSPLHF; D gene: .; J gene: TRBJ1-6; clone size: .; V gene: TRBV20-1
CDR3 DNA: TGTGCCAGCACCCCGGGGGGGTGGACTGAAGCTTTCTTT; CDR3 protein: CASTPGGWTEAFF; D gene: .; J gene: TRBJ1-1; clone size: .; V gene: TRBV6-2/TRBV6-3
CDR3 DNA: TGTGCCAGCAGCGAAGGGGTAGCGGGGGGACCATTTAATGAGCAGTTCTTC; CDR3 protein: CASSEGVAGGPFNEQFF; D gene: TRBD2; J gene: TRBJ2-1; clone size: many; V gene: TRBV4-2